These 9 T cell receptor beta chains came from one sample sequenced in a study of blood T cell repertoires in COVID-19. Sequencing used immunoSEQ multiplex PCR; TCRdb keeps in-frame clones, though not all of them. Here the sample spans approximately 320,000 clones, approximately 85% being singletons. What was sequenced was peripheral blood. The receptor source for this set is a human donor in a cohort sampled during active COVID-19.

The chain recombines TRBV6-4 with TRBJ1-6; D uncertain. The CDR3 spans 13 residues. V was cut by 4 bases and J by 7 bases, with 8 bases left in between. Looked up from germline, CDR1 is MRHNA and CDR2 is SNTAGT. The CDR3: CASSALENSPLHF. CDR3 coding DNA: TGTGCCAGCAGTGCTTTGGAGAATTCACCCCTCCACTTT.

This chain joins TRBV3-1 (or the pseudogene TRBV3-2) and TRBJ1-6; 7 positions agree with TRBD1. CDR1 and CDR2 from the germline V gene are LGHDT and YNNKEL (reference sequence). V lost 4 bases, J lost 6 bases, and 6 bases stayed unmatched. The CDR3 runs to 15 residues. The CDR3 protein is CASSRTGQSNSPLHF. CDR3 coding DNA: TGTGCCAGCAGCCGAACGGGACAGAGTAATTCACCCCTCCACTTT.

The CDR3 DNA follows: TGTGCCAGCAGCCAAATCCCAAGCGGGAGCGGGGAGCTGTTTTTT. It translates to CASSQIPSGSGELFF. The chain uses TRBV3-1 (or the pseudogene TRBV3-2) and TRBJ2-2, with TRBD2 matching over 8 bases. Per germline, CDR1 LGHDT and CDR2 YNNKEL (reference sequence). The CDR3 runs 15 residues. Trimming took 2 bases from V and 7 from J; bases not matched to a gene: 6.

The chain links TRBV29-1 to TRBJ1-2; 8 bases align to TRBD1. The V and J ends lost 3 bases and 7 bases, in that order; junction bases with no gene match: 4. CDR1 and CDR2 from the germline V gene are SQVTM and ANQGSEA. The CDR3 is 12 residues long. The CDR3, as DNA: TGCAGCGTTGACGCAGGGGGCGGTGGCTACACCTTC. Its translation is CSVDAGGGGYTF.

The V call is TRBV7-9, the J call TRBJ1-5; D is unresolved. Germline V CDR1 and CDR2: SEHNR, FQNEAQ (reference sequence). CDR3 length: 12 residues. V dropped 8 bases and J dropped 4 bases, with 9 bases sitting between them. CDR3 bases: TGTGCCAGCTCCATAACTAATCAGCCCCAGCATTTT. Translation: CASSITNQPQHF.

The J gene is TRBJ2-2, the V gene TRBV5-1; maybe TRBD1 (6 bases). The germline CDR1 and CDR2 sequences are SGHRS and YFSETQ. Trimming removed 4 bases from V and 6 bases from J, with 10 bases in between. The CDR3 length is 13 residues. This chain's CDR3 is CASSQGQSGELFF. CDR3 nucleotide sequence: TGCGCCAGCAGCCAGGGACAATCCGGGGAGCTGTTTTTT.

The chain has TRBV6-1 and TRBJ1-5; D perhaps matches TRBD1 (6 bases). Germline V gene lookup returns CDR1 MNHNS and CDR2 SASEGT. CDR3 length equals 14 residues. V lost 0 bases to trimming and J lost 6 bases, with 9 bases between them. The CDR3 nucleotides read TGTGCCAGCAGTGAAGCAAGGGGGACTCAGCCCCAGCATTTT. This sequence encodes CASSEARGTQPQHF.

This sequence joins TRBV30 and TRBJ2-3; 10 nucleotides line up with TRBD2. Germline lookup yields CDR1 GTSNPN and CDR2 SVGIG (reference sequence). V shed 6 bases, J shed 2 bases, and the junction held 5 bases outside the gene matches. The CDR3 contains 14 residues. The CDR3 protein is CACSGGTNTDTQYF. In DNA form, the CDR3 reads TGTGCCTGTAGCGGGGGGACAAACACAGATACGCAGTATTTT.

The rearrangement uses TRBV4-2 and TRBJ2-2; tentative D call: TRBD2 (6 bases). Trimming took off 7 bases at V and 2 bases at J, with 14 bases between the two ends. The CDR3 extends over 15 amino acids. CDR1 and CDR2 from the germline V gene are LGHNA and YNFKEQ. CDR3 loop: CASTTIGGNTGELFF. The DNA of the CDR3 is TGTGCCAGCACCACCATCGGGGGTAACACCGGGGAGCTGTTTTTT.